This entry is about one TCR beta chain. The length of the CDR3 is 12 residues. Germline-derived CDR1 and CDR2 are MDHEN and SYDVKM. Trimming took 3 bases from V and 8 from J, leaving 11 bases between them. These data are taken from a study of T cell changes during pregnancy in multiple sclerosis. The method was immunoSEQ multiplex PCR; TCRdb's version includes in-frame clones alone and lacks a portion of them. The table shows over 70,000 clones, with approximately 94% occurring only once. The rearrangement links TRBV28 to TRBJ2-7, with D perhaps TRBD2 (5 bases). This clonotype originated in a female donor with multiple sclerosis, enrolled in a pregnancy study. The starting material was peripheral blood, obtained in the third trimester of pregnancy. CDR3 residues: CASSFRTRKQYF. CDR3 nucleotide sequence: TGTGCCAGCAGTTTTCGTACTAGAAAGCAGTACTTC.